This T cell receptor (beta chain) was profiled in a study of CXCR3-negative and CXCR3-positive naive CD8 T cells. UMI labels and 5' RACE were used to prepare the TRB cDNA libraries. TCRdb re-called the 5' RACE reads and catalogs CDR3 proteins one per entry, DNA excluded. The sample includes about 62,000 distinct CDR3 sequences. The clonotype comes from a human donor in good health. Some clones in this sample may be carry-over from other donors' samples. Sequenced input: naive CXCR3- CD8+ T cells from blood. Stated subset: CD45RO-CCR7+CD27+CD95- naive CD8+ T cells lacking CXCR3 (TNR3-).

The CDR3: CASSRTGMVETQYF. The genes are TRBV11-2 and TRBJ2-5; TCRdb returns TRBD1, unconfirmable since there is no DNA. Germline assignment: CDR1 SGHAT and CDR2 FQNNGV. CDR3 length: 14 amino acids.